Presented here are 7 T cell receptor beta chains from one specimen sequenced in a study of T cell responses to AZD1222 COVID-19 vaccine. The method was immunoSEQ multiplex PCR; TCRdb's version includes in-frame clones alone and lacks a portion of them. This table holds about 140,000 clones, approximately 85% found once. This specimen was peripheral blood, taken 28 days after the second dose of the MenACWY control vaccine. The source of these receptors is an adult who received the MenACWY meningococcal vaccine as a control.

This chain uses TRBV9 with TRBJ1-4; 7 bases match TRBD1. The germline V gene encodes CDR1 SGDLS and CDR2 YYNGEE. The CDR3 sequence is 15 residues long. J gave up 8 bases and V 2 bases, and 9 bases lay outside the gene matches. The CDR3 spells CASSVGQPRGEKLFF. In DNA form, the CDR3 reads TGTGCCAGCAGCGTGGGACAGCCCCGTGGCGAAAAACTGTTTTTT.

The chain recombines TRBV7-9 with TRBJ2-7; 9 bases are a match to TRBD1. CDR1 and CDR2 from the germline V gene are SEHNR and FQNEAQ (reference sequence). This CDR3 is 13 amino acids long. After removal of 0 bases from V and 12 bases from J, the junction contained 6 bases not matched to a gene. The CDR3 loop is CASSLAGQGSLYF. In nucleotides, the CDR3 is TGTGCCAGCAGCTTAGCGGGACAGGGAAGTCTGTACTTC.

The chain uses TRBV11-2 and TRBJ2-7, with TRBD2 matching over 9 bases. Looked up from germline, CDR1 is SGHAT and CDR2 is FQNNGV. The CDR3 loop spans 15 amino acids. V trimming: 1 base; J trimming: 7 bases; junction bases outside the gene matches: 8. The CDR3: CASSLGPGLAGEQYF. The CDR3 DNA reads TGTGCCAGCAGCTTAGGGCCGGGACTAGCTGGGGAGCAGTACTTC.

The chain links TRBV30 to TRBJ2-1, with 9 bases lining up with TRBD2. This CDR3 spans 14 amino acids. The V segment lost 8 bases and the J segment 7 bases; nucleotides outside the gene matches: 12. CDR1 is GTSNPN, CDR2 SVGIG, per germline (reference sequence). This chain's CDR3 is CAGLGTSPRNEQFF. CDR3 sequence (DNA): TGTGCCGGACTTGGGACTAGCCCTAGGAATGAGCAGTTCTTC. Full variable domain (missing parts from reference TRBV30 and TRBJ2-1): SQTIHQWPATLVQPVGSPLSLECTVEGTSNPNLYWYRQAAGRGLQLLFYSVGIGQISSEVPQNLSASRPQDRQFILSSKKLLLSDSGFYLCAGLGTSPRNEQFFGPGTRLTVL.

V gene TRBV7-8 combines with J gene TRBJ1-2; D gene ambiguous. CDR3 length: 15 amino acids. Trimming pared 2 bases from V and 3 bases from J, leaving 13 bases between. Germline V gene sequence: CDR1 SGHVS, CDR2 FQNEAQ. DNA of the CDR3: TGTGCCAGCAGCTTAATCGCCGGCGTCGACTATGGCTACACCTTC. It translates to CASSLIAGVDYGYTF.

The chain carries TRBV12-5 and TRBJ2-7; either TRBD1 or TRBD2 may fit D (5 bases each). The CDR3 runs to 16 residues. Germline loops: CDR1 LGHNT, CDR2 FRNRAP. Trimming cost V 6 bases and J 2 bases, with 20 bases left between them. CDR3 loop: CASGRGGTSGPYEQYF. The CDR3 coding sequence is TGTGCTAGTGGGAGAGGTGGGACCTCAGGCCCCTACGAGCAGTACTTC.

J is TRBJ1-1 and V is TRBV7-8; D gene unclear. This CDR3 contains 13 residues. The germline V gene has CDR1 SGHVS and CDR2 FQNEAQ. Trimming took off 5 bases at V and 0 bases at J, with 7 bases between the two ends. The CDR3 nucleotides are TGTGCCAGCAGCCCCGGGTTGAACACTGAAGCTTTCTTT. It codes for CASSPGLNTEAFF.